Below are 7 T cell receptor beta chains sequenced from a single sample in a study of T cell repertoires in cytomegalovirus infection (dated by TCRdb to between 2018 and 2021). The sample was run on an Illumina HiSeq 1500. TCRdb passed the public sequencing reads through fastp at Q25 and MiXCR, retaining productive beta sequences. When rows share a CDR3 protein, they turn into one entry using the most common DNA and genes. This sample has 150,000 to 200,000 distinct CDR3 sequences in its table, and approximately 15% of those were observed once. The top ten clonotypes cover around 27% of the sample. What was sequenced was PBMCs. These receptors originate from a human donor in good health (CMV status not recorded). Some clones in this sample may be carry-over from other donors' samples.

The gene calls are TRBV9 and TRBJ2-7, with D perhaps TRBD1 (5 bases). The germline V gene encodes CDR1 SGDLS and CDR2 YYNGEE. Trimming shortened V by 3 bases and J by 2 bases, and 15 bases separated the two germline ends. The CDR3 covers 15 residues. CDR3 sequence: CASSEGAGVTYEQYF. The CDR3 DNA sequence: TGTGCCAGCAGCGAAGGGGCAGGTGTGACCTACGAGCAGTACTTC.

This chain uses TRBV28 with TRBJ1-5; 7 nucleotides agree with TRBD1. V shed 6 bases, J shed 2 bases, and the junction held 10 bases outside the gene matches. Germline CDR1 and CDR2: MDHEN and SYDVKM. This CDR3 is 16 amino acids long. The CDR3 protein is CASSFLQTGGNQPQHF. CDR3 in DNA: TGTGCCAGCAGCTTCTTACAAACAGGGGGCAATCAGCCCCAGCATTTT.

This clonotype occurred many times. The chain carries TRBV7-3 and TRBJ2-2; TRBD2 matches 8 bases. The CDR3 runs 18 residues. Germline-derived CDR1 and CDR2 are SGHTA and FQGTGA. The ends lost 0 bases at V and 0 bases at J; junction bases unmatched: 6. CDR3 coding DNA: TGTGCCAGCAGCTTAACGGTATTAGCGGGGACGAACACCGGGGAGCTGTTTTTT. Translating it yields CASSLTVLAGTNTGELFF.

Only one count was recorded for this clonotype. V is TRBV6-6 and J is TRBJ2-1, with D unresolved. The ends were cut back, 4 bases at V and 10 bases at J, with 8 bases in the middle. Germline loops: CDR1 MNHNY, CDR2 SVGAGI (reference sequence). The CDR3 is 11 amino acids. The CDR3 reads CASSLVSEQFF. In DNA form, the CDR3 reads TGTGCCAGCAGTTTAGTCAGCGAGCAGTTCTTC.

This clonotype was observed many times. The J gene is TRBJ1-5, the V gene TRBV19; D unclear. Trimming shortened V by 3 bases and J by 4 bases, and 13 bases separated the two germline ends. This CDR3 has 15 amino acids. Germline V gene data show CDR1 as LNHDA and CDR2 as SQIVND (reference sequence). The CDR3 spells CASSIGSSGNQPQHF. The CDR3 DNA reads TGTGCCAGTAGTATCGGCTCCAGCGGGAATCAGCCCCAGCATTTT.

This clonotype was counted only a few times. This chain connects TRBV20-1 to TRBJ2-7; 12 nucleotides align to TRBD2. The CDR3 is made up of 18 amino acids. The germline V gene encodes CDR1 DFQATT and CDR2 SNEGSKA (reference sequence). The ends lost 3 bases at V and 4 bases at J; junction bases unmatched: 16. The CDR3 reads CSASIAGLAGVDRYEQYF. CDR3 DNA sequence: TGCAGTGCTAGCATAGCGGGACTAGCGGGCGTTGACAGGTACGAGCAGTACTTC.

This clonotype came up many times. CDR3 protein: CASSFGGGRNEQFF. CDR3 nucleotide sequence: TGTGCCAGCAGTTTCGGCGGGGGCCGGAATGAGCAGTTCTTC. The chain employs TRBV12-3 or TRBV12-4 and TRBJ2-1; perhaps TRBD2 as D (7 bases). This CDR3 is built from 14 residues. V was shortened by 3 bases and J by 7 bases, with 13 bases between the two germline ends.